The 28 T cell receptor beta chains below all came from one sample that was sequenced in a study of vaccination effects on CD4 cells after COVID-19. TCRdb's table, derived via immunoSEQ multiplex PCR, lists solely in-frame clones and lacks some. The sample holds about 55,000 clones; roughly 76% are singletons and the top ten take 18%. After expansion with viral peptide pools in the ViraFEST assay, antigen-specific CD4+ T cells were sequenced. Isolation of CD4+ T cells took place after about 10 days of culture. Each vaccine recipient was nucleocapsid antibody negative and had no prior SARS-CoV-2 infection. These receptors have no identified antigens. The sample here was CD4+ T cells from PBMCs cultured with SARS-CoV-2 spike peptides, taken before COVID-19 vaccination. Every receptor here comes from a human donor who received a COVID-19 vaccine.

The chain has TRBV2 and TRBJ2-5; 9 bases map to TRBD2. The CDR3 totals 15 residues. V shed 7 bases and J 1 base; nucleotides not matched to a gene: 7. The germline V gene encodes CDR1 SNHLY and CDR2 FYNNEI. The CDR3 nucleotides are TGTGCCAGCACGGGCGCTAGCGGGGTCCAAGAGACCCAGTACTTC. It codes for CASTGASGVQETQYF.

The CDR3 protein is CASSKTTGWNTEAFF. CDR3 DNA: TGTGCCAGCAGTAAAACGACAGGGTGGAACACTGAAGCTTTCTTT. The rearrangement joins TRBV6-5 to TRBJ1-1; 7 bases are a match to TRBD1. Trimming removed 5 bases from V and 1 base from J; junction bases left unmatched: 7. CDR3 length: 15 amino acids. CDR1 and CDR2 (germline): MNHEY, SVGAGI.

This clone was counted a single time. CDR3 loop: CASSQTSGTYEQYF. CDR3 DNA: TGTGCCAGCAGTCAGACTAGCGGGACCTACGAGCAGTACTTC. The chain joins TRBV2 to TRBJ2-7; 11 positions match TRBD2. Unmatched junction bases numbered 2, after V lost 5 bases and J lost 2 bases. The CDR3 contains 14 residues. Germline CDR1 SNHLY, CDR2 FYNNEI.

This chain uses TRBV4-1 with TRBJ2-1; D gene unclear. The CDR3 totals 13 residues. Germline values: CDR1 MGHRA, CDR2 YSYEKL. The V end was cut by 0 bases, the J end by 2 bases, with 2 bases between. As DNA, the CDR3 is TGCGCCAGCAGCCAAGATCCCTACAATGAGCAGTTCTTC. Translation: CASSQDPYNEQFF.

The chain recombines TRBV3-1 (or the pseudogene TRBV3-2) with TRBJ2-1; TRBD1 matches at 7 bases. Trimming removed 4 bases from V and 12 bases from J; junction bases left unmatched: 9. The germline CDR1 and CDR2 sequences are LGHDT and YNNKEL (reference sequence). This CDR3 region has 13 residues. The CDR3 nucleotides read TGTGCCAGCAGCCCCCAACCGACAGGGAGGCAGTTCTTC. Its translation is CASSPQPTGRQFF.

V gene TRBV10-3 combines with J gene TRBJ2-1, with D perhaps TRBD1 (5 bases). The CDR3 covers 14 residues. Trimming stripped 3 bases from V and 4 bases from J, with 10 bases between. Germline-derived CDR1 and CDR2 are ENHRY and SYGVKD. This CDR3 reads CAISDPDSYNEQFF. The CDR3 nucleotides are TGTGCCATCAGTGATCCCGACAGTTACAATGAGCAGTTCTTC.

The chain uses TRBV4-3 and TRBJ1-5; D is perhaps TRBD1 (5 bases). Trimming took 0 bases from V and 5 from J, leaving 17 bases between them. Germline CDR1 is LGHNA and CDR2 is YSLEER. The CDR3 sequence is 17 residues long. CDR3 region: CASSQELARQRYQPQHF. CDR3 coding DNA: TGCGCCAGCAGCCAAGAATTGGCCCGACAGCGTTATCAGCCCCAGCATTTT.

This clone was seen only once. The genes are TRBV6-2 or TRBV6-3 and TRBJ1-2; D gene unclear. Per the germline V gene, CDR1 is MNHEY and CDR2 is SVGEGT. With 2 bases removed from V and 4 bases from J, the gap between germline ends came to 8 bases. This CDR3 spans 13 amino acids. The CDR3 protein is CASSYGRAYGYTF. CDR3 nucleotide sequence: TGTGCCAGCAGTTACGGGAGGGCCTATGGCTACACCTTC.

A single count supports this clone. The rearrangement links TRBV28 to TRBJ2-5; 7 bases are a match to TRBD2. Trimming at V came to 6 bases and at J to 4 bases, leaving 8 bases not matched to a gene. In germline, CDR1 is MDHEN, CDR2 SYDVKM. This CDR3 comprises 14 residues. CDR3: CASRAGGGVETQYF. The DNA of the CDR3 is TGTGCCAGCAGAGCTGGGGGAGGGGTAGAGACCCAGTACTTC.

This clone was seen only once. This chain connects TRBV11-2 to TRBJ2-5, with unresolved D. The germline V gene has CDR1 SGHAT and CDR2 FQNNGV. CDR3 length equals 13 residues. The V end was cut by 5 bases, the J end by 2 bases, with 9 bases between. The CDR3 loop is CASSVNLQETQYF. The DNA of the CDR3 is TGTGCCAGCAGCGTGAACTTACAAGAGACCCAGTACTTC.

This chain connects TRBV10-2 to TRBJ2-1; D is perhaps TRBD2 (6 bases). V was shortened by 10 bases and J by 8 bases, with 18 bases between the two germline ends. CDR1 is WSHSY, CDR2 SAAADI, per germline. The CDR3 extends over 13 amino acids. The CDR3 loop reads CATLPTSSHEQFF. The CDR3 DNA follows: TGCGCCACCCTCCCCACTAGCAGCCATGAGCAGTTCTTC.

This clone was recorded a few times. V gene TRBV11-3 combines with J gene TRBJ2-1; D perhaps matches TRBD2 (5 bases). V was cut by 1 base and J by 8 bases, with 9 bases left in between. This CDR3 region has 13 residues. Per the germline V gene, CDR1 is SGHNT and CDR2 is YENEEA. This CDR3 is CASSLGGLDEQFF. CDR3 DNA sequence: TGTGCCAGCAGCTTAGGAGGGTTAGATGAGCAGTTCTTC.

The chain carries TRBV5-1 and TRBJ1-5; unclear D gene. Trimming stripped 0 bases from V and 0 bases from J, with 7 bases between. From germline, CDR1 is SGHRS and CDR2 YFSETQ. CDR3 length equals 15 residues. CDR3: CASSLEGDSNQPQHF. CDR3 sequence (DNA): TGCGCCAGCAGCTTGGAGGGAGATAGCAATCAGCCCCAGCATTTT.

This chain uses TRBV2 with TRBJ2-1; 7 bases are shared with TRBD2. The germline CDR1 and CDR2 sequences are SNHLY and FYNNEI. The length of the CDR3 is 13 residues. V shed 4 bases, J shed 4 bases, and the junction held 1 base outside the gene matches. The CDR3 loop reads CASSVGRYNEQFF. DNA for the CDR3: TGTGCCAGCAGTGTCGGGAGGTACAATGAGCAGTTCTTC.

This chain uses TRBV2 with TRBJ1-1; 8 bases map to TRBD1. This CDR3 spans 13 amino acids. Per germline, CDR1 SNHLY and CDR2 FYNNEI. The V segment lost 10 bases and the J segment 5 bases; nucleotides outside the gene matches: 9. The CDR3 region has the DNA TGTGCCATCGCGGGACAGGTAGGAACTGAAGCTTTCTTT. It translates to CAIAGQVGTEAFF.

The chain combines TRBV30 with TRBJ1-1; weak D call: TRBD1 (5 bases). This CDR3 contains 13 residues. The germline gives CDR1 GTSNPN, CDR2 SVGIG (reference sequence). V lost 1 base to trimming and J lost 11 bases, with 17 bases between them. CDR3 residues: CAWSAHPTSGAFF. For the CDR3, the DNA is TGTGCCTGGAGTGCCCACCCTACATCAGGGGCTTTCTTT.

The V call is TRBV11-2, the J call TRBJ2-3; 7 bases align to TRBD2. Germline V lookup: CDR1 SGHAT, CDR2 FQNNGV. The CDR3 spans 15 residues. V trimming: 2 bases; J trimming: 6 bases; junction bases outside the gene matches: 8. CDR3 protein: CASSLQISGADTQYF. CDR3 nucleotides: TGTGCCAGCAGCTTACAGATCAGCGGGGCCGATACGCAGTATTTT.

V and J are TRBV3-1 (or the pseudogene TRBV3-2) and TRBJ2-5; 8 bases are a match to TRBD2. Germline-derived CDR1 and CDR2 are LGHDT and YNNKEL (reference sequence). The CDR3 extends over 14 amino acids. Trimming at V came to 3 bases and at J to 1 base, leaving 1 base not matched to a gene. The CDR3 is CASSQRGAQETQYF. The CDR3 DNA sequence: TGTGCCAGCAGCCAGCGGGGGGCCCAAGAGACCCAGTACTTC.

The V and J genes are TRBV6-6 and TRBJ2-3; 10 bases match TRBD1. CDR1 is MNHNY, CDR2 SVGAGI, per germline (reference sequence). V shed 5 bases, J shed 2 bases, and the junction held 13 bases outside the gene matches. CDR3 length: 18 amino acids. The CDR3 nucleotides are TGTGCCAGCAGTCAGCCCCTCCGGGACAGGGGATTCACAGATACGCAGTATTTT. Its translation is CASSQPLRDRGFTDTQYF.

CDR3 coding DNA: TGTGCCAGCACCTACATCGGCGGGGGCTCTAATGAAAAACTGTTTTTT. This codes for CASTYIGGGSNEKLFF. The J gene is TRBJ1-4, the V gene TRBV28; possibly TRBD1 for D (6 bases). V lost 7 bases to trimming and J lost 3 bases, with 18 bases between them. CDR3 length equals 16 residues. Germline CDR1 is MDHEN and CDR2 is SYDVKM.

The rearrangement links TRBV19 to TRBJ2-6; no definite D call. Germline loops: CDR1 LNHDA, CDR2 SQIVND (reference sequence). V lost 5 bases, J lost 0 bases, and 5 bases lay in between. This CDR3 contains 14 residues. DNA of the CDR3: TGTGCCAGTAGTCTGCGCTCTGGGGCCAACGTCCTGACTTTC. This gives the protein CASSLRSGANVLTF.

CDR3 sequence (DNA): TGTGCCAGCAACCGGCAGGGCCCGAACACTGAAGCTTTCTTT. Its translation: CASNRQGPNTEAFF. This chain uses TRBV27 with TRBJ1-1; D is perhaps TRBD1 (5 bases). V was clipped by 7 bases and J by 1 base, with 13 bases between them. CDR1 is MNHEY, CDR2 SMNVEV, per germline (reference sequence). This CDR3 comprises 14 residues.

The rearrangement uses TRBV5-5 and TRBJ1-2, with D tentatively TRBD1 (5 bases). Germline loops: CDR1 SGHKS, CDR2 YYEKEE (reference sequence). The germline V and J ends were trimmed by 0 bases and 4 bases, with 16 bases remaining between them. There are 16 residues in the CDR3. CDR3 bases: TGTGCCAGCAGCTTGGCCCTCCTCCAGGGACTCTATGGCTACACCTTC. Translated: CASSLALLQGLYGYTF.

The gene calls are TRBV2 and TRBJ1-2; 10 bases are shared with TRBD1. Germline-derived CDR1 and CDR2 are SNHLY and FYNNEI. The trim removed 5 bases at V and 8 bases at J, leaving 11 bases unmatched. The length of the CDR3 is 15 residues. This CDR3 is CASSPTGGPIRGYTF. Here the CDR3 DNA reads TGTGCCAGCAGTCCGACAGGGGGCCCCATTCGCGGCTACACCTTC.

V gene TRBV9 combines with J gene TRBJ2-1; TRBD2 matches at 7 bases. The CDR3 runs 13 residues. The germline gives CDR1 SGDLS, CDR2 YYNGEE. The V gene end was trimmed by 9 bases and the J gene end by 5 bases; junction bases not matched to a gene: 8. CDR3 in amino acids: CATSSGEDNEQFF. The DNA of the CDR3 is TGTGCCACCTCTAGCGGAGAGGACAATGAGCAGTTCTTC.

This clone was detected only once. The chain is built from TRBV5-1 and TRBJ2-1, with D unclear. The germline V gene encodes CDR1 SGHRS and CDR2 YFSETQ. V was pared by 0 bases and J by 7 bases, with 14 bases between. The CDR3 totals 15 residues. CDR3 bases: TGCGCCAGCAGCTTGGAGAGCTTTAGGCTAAATGAGCAGTTCTTC. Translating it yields CASSLESFRLNEQFF.

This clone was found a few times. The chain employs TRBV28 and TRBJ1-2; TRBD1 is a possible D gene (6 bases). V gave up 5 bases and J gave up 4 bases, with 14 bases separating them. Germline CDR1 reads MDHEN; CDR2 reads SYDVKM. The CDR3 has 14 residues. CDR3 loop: CASSPADRIYGYTF. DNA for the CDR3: TGTGCCAGCAGTCCTGCTGACAGGATCTATGGCTACACCTTC.

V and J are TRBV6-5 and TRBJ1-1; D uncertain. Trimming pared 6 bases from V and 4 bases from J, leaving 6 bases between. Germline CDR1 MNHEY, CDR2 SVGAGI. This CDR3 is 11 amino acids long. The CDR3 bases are TGTGCCAGCAGGAGGGCCACTGAAGCTTTCTTT. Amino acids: CASRRATEAFF.